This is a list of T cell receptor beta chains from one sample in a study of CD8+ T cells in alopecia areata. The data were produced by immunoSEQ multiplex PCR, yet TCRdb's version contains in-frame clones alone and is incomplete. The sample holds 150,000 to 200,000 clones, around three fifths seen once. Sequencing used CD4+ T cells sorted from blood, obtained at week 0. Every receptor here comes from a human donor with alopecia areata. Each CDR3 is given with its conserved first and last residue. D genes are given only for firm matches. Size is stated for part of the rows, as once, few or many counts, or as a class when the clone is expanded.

CDR3 protein: CSVQTGPSYGYTF; CDR3 DNA: TGCAGCGTGCAAACAGGGCCGAGCTATGGCTACACCTTC; D gene: -; clone size: -; V gene: TRBV29-1; J gene: TRBJ1-2
CDR3 protein: CATSVGTGGGYGYTF; CDR3 DNA: TGTGCCACCAGCGTCGGGACAGGGGGCGGCTATGGCTACACCTTC; D gene: TRBD1; clone size: few; V gene: TRBV15; J gene: TRBJ1-2
CDR3 protein: CSVGGYYRDRGSGHTQYF; CDR3 DNA: TGCAGCGTTGGAGGTTACTACCGGGACAGGGGAAGTGGGCATACGCAGTATTTT; D gene: TRBD1; clone size: -; V gene: TRBV29-1; J gene: TRBJ2-3
CDR3 protein: CASSQGVYEQYF; CDR3 DNA: TGTGCCAGCAGCCAAGGCGTCTACGAGCAGTACTTC; D gene: -; clone size: -; V gene: TRBV14; J gene: TRBJ2-7
CDR3 protein: CASSAEGNTIYF; CDR3 DNA: TGCGCCAGCAGCGCCGAGGGAAACACCATATATTTT; D gene: -; clone size: -; V gene: TRBV5-1; J gene: TRBJ1-3
CDR3 protein: CAISGPDGYEQYF; CDR3 DNA: TGTGCCATCAGTGGGCCAGACGGCTACGAGCAGTACTTC; D gene: -; clone size: -; V gene: TRBV10-3; J gene: TRBJ2-7
CDR3 protein: CASSKVGANYNEQFF; CDR3 DNA: TGTGCCAGCAGTAAGGTAGGGGCGAACTACAATGAGCAGTTCTTC; D gene: -; clone size: -; V gene: TRBV2; J gene: TRBJ2-1
CDR3 protein: CSVVRDRLSYEQYF; CDR3 DNA: TGCAGCGTTGTCAGGGACAGACTATCCTACGAGCAGTACTTC; D gene: TRBD1; clone size: -; V gene: TRBV29-1; J gene: TRBJ2-7
CDR3 protein: CASSVRMADNEQFF; CDR3 DNA: TGTGCCAGCAGTGTTAGGATGGCGGACAATGAGCAGTTCTTC; D gene: -; clone size: -; V gene: TRBV2; J gene: TRBJ2-1
CDR3 protein: CASSLELTGNEKLFF; CDR3 DNA: TGTGCCAGCAGCCTTGAGCTAACAGGAAATGAAAAACTGTTTTTT; D gene: -; clone size: once; V gene: TRBV7-9; J gene: TRBJ1-4
CDR3 protein: CASSLETGSSTDTQYF; CDR3 DNA: TGCGCCAGCAGCTTGGAGACAGGGTCCAGCACAGATACGCAGTATTTT; D gene: TRBD1; clone size: few; V gene: TRBV5-1; J gene: TRBJ2-3
CDR3 protein: CASSQVGGMNEQFF; CDR3 DNA: TGTGCCAGCAGCCAGGTCGGGGGGATGAATGAGCAGTTCTTC; D gene: TRBD2; clone size: few; V gene: TRBV6-5; J gene: TRBJ2-1
CDR3 protein: CASSPRLDQETQYF; CDR3 DNA: TGTGCCAGCAGCCCGCGACTAGACCAAGAGACCCAGTACTTC; D gene: -; clone size: -; V gene: TRBV5-4; J gene: TRBJ2-5
CDR3 protein: CSVDLAGSGEQYF; CDR3 DNA: TGCAGCGTTGACCTAGCGGGGAGTGGCGAGCAGTACTTC; D gene: TRBD2; clone size: -; V gene: TRBV29-1; J gene: TRBJ2-7
CDR3 protein: CSAELAGGRYGYTF; CDR3 DNA: TGCAGCGCTGAACTGGCAGGGGGACGGTATGGCTACACCTTC; D gene: TRBD1; clone size: -; V gene: TRBV29-1; J gene: TRBJ1-2
CDR3 protein: CSVSARVGNIQYF; CDR3 DNA: TGCAGCGTCAGCGCACGTGTGGGCAACATTCAGTACTTC; D gene: -; clone size: few; V gene: TRBV29-1; J gene: TRBJ2-4